Sequencing of this T cell receptor (beta chain) was carried out in a study of blood T cell repertoires in COVID-19. The V end was cut by 3 bases, the J end by 3 bases, with 14 bases between. Germline values: CDR1 KGHSH, CDR2 LQKENI. The CDR3 totals 16 residues. Clones were read by immunoSEQ multiplex PCR, and TCRdb kept only the in-frame ones, dropping some. The sample holds about 390,000 clones, over 75% seen once. Enrolled during active infection, Seattle patients were then followed longitudinally. The chain combines TRBV18 with TRBJ2-2; maybe TRBD1 (5 bases). Input material: peripheral blood. The source of this sequence is a woman in her fifties or sixties with COVID-19, enrolled during active disease. The CDR3 coding sequence is TGTGCCAGCTCACCCTTTGTAGGGGTGGACACCGGGGAGCTGTTTTTT. It is translated as CASSPFVGVDTGELFF.